This TCR beta chain was retrieved from a study of shared clonotypes between healthy human individuals. Study-wide background: The plates for each donor numbered three CD4 naive, three CD4 memory, two CD8 naive and one CD8 memory.

This clone has just one count. Antigen: not known. Repertoires were generated with immunoSEQ multiplex PCR, while TCRdb's copy carries only in-frame clones and drops some. In the table there are fewer than 3 million clones, 85% to 95% of which are singletons. Findings of the study overall: Shared clonotypes: about 5% naive CD4, about 4% naive CD8, under 2.5% memory CD4, over 0.3% memory CD8. Clonotype sharing among donors, it was expected, would be affected by sequencing depth.

The CDR3 is 16 amino acids. Germline CDR1 is ENHRY and CDR2 is SYGVKD. Losses at the gene ends were 0 bases for V and 0 bases for J; bases not matched to a gene: 4. Sequenced: naive CD4+ T cells from PBMCs. Subset meaning: CD45RA+ positively selected. The source is a man aged 18 to 30 in good health. Some clones in this sample may be carry-over from other donors' samples. V gene TRBV10-3 combines with J gene TRBJ1-1; 7 bases are a match to TRBD1. The CDR3 bases are TGTGCCATCAGTGAGTCGAGGACAGGTCTGAACACTGAAGCTTTCTTT. This encodes CAISESRTGLNTEAFF.